Listed below are T cell receptor beta chains from one sample, sequenced in a study of T cells after yellow fever vaccination. In TCRdb, the 5' RACE reads were re-called with MiXCR into one record per CDR3 protein. The data show a few hundred thousand distinct CDR3 sequences, with around 4.9% seen just once and 3% to 4% held by the top ten. The sample was CD4+ T cells sorted from PBMCs, taken on the day of the yellow fever booster vaccination. Receptors were obtained from a man between 18 and 35 years old who received the YFV17D yellow fever vaccine. CDR3s include the opening cysteine and the closing phenylalanine or tryptophan. The D gene is left open where the match is weak. Clone size, where shown, is once, few, many, or a class for clones that have expanded.

abundance	j_gene	v_gene	d_gene	CDR3aa	CDR3nt
many	TRBJ2-2	TRBV3-1	NA	CASSQQHTGELFF	TGTGCCAGCAGCCAGCAACACACCGGGGAGCTGTTTTTT
few	TRBJ1-2	TRBV9	NA	CASSPRTEGYGYTF	TGTGCCAGCAGCCCGCGGACAGAAGGCTATGGCTACACCTTC
few	TRBJ2-5	TRBV5-1	NA	CASGTVGTQETQYF	TGCGCCAGTGGAACAGTCGGGACCCAAGAGACCCAGTACTTC
many	TRBJ1-5	TRBV10-3	NA	CAISVAGGQPQHF	TGTGCCATCAGTGTCGCTGGAGGTCAGCCCCAGCATTTT
many	TRBJ1-1	TRBV2	NA	CASRTTGNTEAFF	TGTGCCAGCAGGACGACAGGGAACACTGAAGCTTTCTTT
many	TRBJ1-1	TRBV7-9	NA	CASSLDGGSEAFF	TGTGCCAGCAGCTTAGACGGCGGGTCTGAAGCTTTCTTT
once	TRBJ2-5	TRBV29-1	TRBD2	CSAREGETQYF	TGCAGCGCCAGGGAGGGGGAGACCCAGTACTTC
NA	TRBJ1-2	TRBV3-1	NA	CARGLRQCGYTF	TGTGCCAGGGGTCTTCGACAGTGTGGCTACACCTTC
many	TRBJ2-7	TRBV7-8	TRBD1	CASSLVQGAIEQYF	TGTGCCAGCAGCTTAGTACAGGGGGCAATTGAGCAGTACTTC
NA	TRBJ1-5	TRBV20-1	NA	CSARAPGRPQHF	TGCAGTGCTAGAGCCCCAGGGAGGCCCCAGCATTTT
many	TRBJ1-1	TRBV5-1	NA	CASSLRSGANTEAFF	TGCGCCAGCAGCTTGCGGTCGGGGGCGAACACTGAAGCTTTCTTT
few	TRBJ1-1	TRBV10-3	NA	CAISEGSAGMNTEAFF	TGTGCCATCAGTGAGGGCTCGGCAGGCATGAACACTGAAGCTTTCTTT
few	TRBJ1-3	TRBV9	NA	CASSGPLGGNTIYF	TGTGCCAGCAGCGGGCCGTTGGGAGGAAACACCATATATTTT
many	TRBJ2-1	TRBV20-1	NA	CSALRGYNEQFF	TGCAGTGCTCTCCGCGGGTACAATGAGCAGTTCTTC
few	TRBJ1-5	TRBV4-1	NA	CASSQDGGFGNQPQHF	TGCGCCAGCAGCCAAGATGGCGGGTTTGGCAATCAGCCCCAGCATTTT
many	TRBJ2-6	TRBV11-2	NA	CASSLGGSGANVLTF	TGTGCCAGCAGCTTAGGGGGGTCTGGGGCCAACGTCCTGACTTTC
few	TRBJ1-1	TRBV12-3/TRBV12-4	NA	CATLRTQGTEAFF	TGTGCCACTCTCCGGACCCAGGGAACTGAAGCTTTCTTT